The entry below describes one T cell receptor beta chain. This sample was taken from a study of patients and donors after allogeneic stem cell transplantation. TCRdb called the RT-PCR reads again in MiXCR, with one record for every CDR3 protein. The profile shows hundreds of thousands of distinct CDR3 sequences, about a sixth of them singletons. Germline CDR1 and CDR2: ENHRY and SYGVKD. Trimming left V 4 bases short and J 4 bases short, with 5 bases between. The CDR3 has 12 amino acids. This TCR came from a human donor who was either an allogeneic HSCT recipient or a stem cell or donor lymphocyte infusion donor (not recorded which). It is not recorded whose cells these are; they may come from a transplant donor. Sequencing was done on a sample of blood, either unsorted or a sorted T cell fraction (not recorded which). This chain joins TRBV10-3 and TRBJ1-5; the D is unclear. The CDR3 DNA is TGTGCCATCAGTGCGGGGAATCAGCCCCAGCATTTT. Translating it yields CAISAGNQPQHF.